These 13 T cell receptor beta chains came from one sample sequenced in a study of cytomegalovirus exposure and HLA in healthy donors. The PCR was carried out with 60 Vbeta primers and 13 Jbeta primers. This table comes from immunoSEQ multiplex PCR, and its TCRdb copy is limited to in-frame clones, with some not included. This sample's table reports approximately 190,000 clones. The sample taken for sequencing was PBMCs. Receptors were obtained from a young man in good health and CMV-seronegative.

The chain links TRBV6-5 to TRBJ2-7, with a possible D match to TRBD2 (5 bases). CDR1 MNHEY and CDR2 SVGAGI come from the germline V gene. Trimming pared 8 bases from V and 5 bases from J, leaving 16 bases between. The CDR3 runs 13 residues. The CDR3 reads CASARVNRDEQYF. DNA of the CDR3: TGTGCCAGCGCGAGGGTTAATAGGGACGAGCAGTACTTC.

The chain recombines TRBV4-2 with TRBJ2-7; maybe TRBD2 (5 bases). The CDR3 has 16 amino acids. Trimming shortened V by 3 bases and J by 0 bases, and 15 bases separated the two germline ends. The germline CDR1 and CDR2 sequences are LGHNA and YNFKEQ. The DNA of the CDR3 is TGTGCCAGCAGCCAGGCAGGCGGGCAGAGCTCCTACGAGCAGTACTTC. It specifies CASSQAGGQSSYEQYF.

The chain is built from TRBV9 and TRBJ1-1, with TRBD1 identical over 9 bases. After removal of 7 bases from V and 0 bases from J, the junction contained 13 bases not matched to a gene. CDR3 length: 17 amino acids. Germline V gene data show CDR1 as SGDLS and CDR2 as YYNGEE. The CDR3 region has the DNA TGTGCCAGCGGGCCCTCAGGGACAGGGTGGGTGAACACTGAAGCTTTCTTT. This sequence encodes CASGPSGTGWVNTEAFF.

The rearrangement links TRBV13 to TRBJ2-5; 11 positions agree with TRBD2. This CDR3 comprises 16 residues. The V gene's germline CDR1 is PRHDT and CDR2 FYEKMQ (reference sequence). J gave up 4 bases and V 5 bases, and 9 bases lay outside the gene matches. The CDR3 loop is CASSTLAGGPVETQYF. CDR3 coding DNA: TGTGCCAGCAGCACATTAGCGGGGGGGCCAGTAGAGACCCAGTACTTC.

The J gene is TRBJ2-7, the V gene TRBV5-1; 9 nucleotides agree with TRBD1. Germline lookup yields CDR1 SGHRS and CDR2 YFSETQ. The junction had 9 bases not matched to a gene; V was cut back by 5 bases and J by 3 bases. CDR3 size: 15 residues. The CDR3 is CASSGTGGIGYEQYF. Here the CDR3 DNA reads TGCGCCAGCAGTGGAACAGGGGGCATAGGCTACGAGCAGTACTTC.

The CDR3 sequence is CSVGQNNNYGYTF. CDR3 nucleotide sequence: TGCAGCGTTGGGCAGAACAACAACTATGGCTACACCTTC. The gene calls are TRBV29-1 and TRBJ1-2; D is unclear. The CDR3 covers 13 residues. The germline V gene encodes CDR1 SQVTM and CDR2 ANQGSEA. V lost 4 bases and J lost 2, with 11 bases in between.

This chain uses TRBV4-1 with TRBJ2-5, with 7 bases lining up with TRBD1. Germline lookup yields CDR1 MGHRA and CDR2 YSYEKL. CDR3 length equals 14 residues. V dropped 5 bases and J dropped 3; count of bases not matched to a gene: 6. Written as DNA, the CDR3 is TGCGCCAGCAGCACCGGGACAGTCAAAGAGACCCAGTACTTC. Its protein product is CASSTGTVKETQYF.

This chain links TRBV9 with TRBJ1-3; perhaps TRBD1 as D (6 bases). The CDR3 length is 18 residues. Trimming shortened V by 0 bases and J by 2 bases, and 18 bases separated the two germline ends. Per the germline V gene, CDR1 is SGDLS and CDR2 is YYNGEE. The CDR3 sequence is CASSVGGMRGATGNTIYF. For the CDR3, the DNA is TGTGCCAGCAGCGTAGGAGGGATGCGGGGGGCCACTGGAAACACCATATATTTT.

The chain joins TRBV19 to TRBJ1-2, with D possibly TRBD1 on 5 matching bases. The CDR3 sequence is 15 residues long. Germline-derived CDR1 and CDR2 are LNHDA and SQIVND (reference sequence). The V end lost 5 bases, the J end lost 4 bases, and 17 bases lay between the germline ends. The CDR3 is CASSVTGGLGYGYTF. As DNA, the CDR3 is TGTGCCAGTAGTGTTACGGGGGGTTTAGGCTATGGCTACACCTTC. The full variable domain, in which reference TRBV19 and TRBJ1-2 provide the parts outside the CDR3, is DGGITQSPKYLFRKEGQNVTLSCEQNLNHDAMYWYRQDPGQGLRLIYYSQIVNDFQKGDIAEGYSVSREKKESFPLTVTSAQKNPTAFYLCASSVTGGLGYGYTFGSGTRLTVV.

This chain links TRBV9 with TRBJ1-2; 12 bases map to TRBD1. Germline V CDR1 and CDR2: SGDLS, YYNGEE. Germline trimming cut 4 bases from V and 3 bases from J; bases unmatched to any gene: 4. This CDR3 is built from 15 residues. CDR3 sequence reads: CASSFGTGGDYGYTF. The DNA for the CDR3 is TGTGCCAGCAGCTTTGGGACAGGGGGCGACTATGGCTACACCTTC.

The chain links TRBV5-4 to TRBJ2-7; D may be TRBD1 (5 bases). V was trimmed by 4 bases and J by 2 bases, leaving 13 bases between them. CDR3 length: 14 amino acids. Per germline, CDR1 SGHNT and CDR2 YYREEE (reference sequence). CDR3 sequence (DNA): TGTGCCAGCAGCACCCGACAGAGGACCTACGAGCAGTACTTC. It encodes CASSTRQRTYEQYF.

V usage is TRBV4-2 and J usage is TRBJ2-6; 11 bases map to TRBD2. The CDR3 contains 21 residues. Per the germline V gene, CDR1 is LGHNA and CDR2 is YNFKEQ. The J segment lost 0 bases and the V segment lost 0 bases, leaving 10 bases of the junction unmatched. DNA of the CDR3: TGTGCCAGCAGCCAAGATGTTGGGACTAGCGGAGTCATCTCTGGGGCCAACGTCCTGACTTTC. Translation: CASSQDVGTSGVISGANVLTF.

This chain uses TRBV14 with TRBJ2-5; D perhaps matches TRBD2 (6 bases). V was shortened by 1 base and J by 5 bases, with 14 bases between the two germline ends. Germline assignment: CDR1 SGHDN and CDR2 FVKESK. This CDR3 has 15 amino acids. The CDR3 bases are TGTGCCAGCAGCCAAGGGGGACTGGAGGGGGAGACCCAGTACTTC. Translation gives CASSQGGLEGETQYF. Combining the CDR3 with reference TRBV14 and TRBJ2-5 gives the whole variable domain EAGVTQFPSHSVIEKGQTVTLRCDPISGHDNLYWYRRVMGKEIKFLLHFVKESKQDESGMPNNRFLAERTGGTYSTLKVQPAELEDSGVYFCASSQGGLEGETQYFGPGTRLLVL.